A single sample is the source of the 9 T cell receptor beta chains below, sequenced in a study of OX40 agonist ivuxolimab in advanced cancers. Library method: the immunoSEQ multiplex PCR assay. Here the immuneACCESS table is served through TCRdb, limited to in-frame sequences with V and J called. Missing clones are a known gap in these copies; in checked studies unresolved V genes cover under half, and the rest lacks a known reason. For this sample there are about 40,000 clones; just under 85% appear just once. Approximately 35% of the sample lies in the top ten. This specimen consisted of CD4+ or CD8+ T cells sorted from blood, obtained in a trial of the OX40 agonist ivuxolimab. All receptors come from an adult with an advanced solid tumor such as melanoma, head and neck, liver or kidney cancer.

This clone was seen more than once but under ten times. V gene TRBV2 combines with J gene TRBJ1-5; 7 bases agree with TRBD1. The CDR3 length is 14 residues. CDR1 is SNHLY and CDR2 is FYNNEI in the germline V gene. The V gene end was trimmed by 7 bases and the J gene end by 2 bases; junction bases not matched to a gene: 5. The CDR3 DNA sequence: TGTGCCAGCACCCGACAGGGTCGCAATCAGCCCCAGCATTTT. It encodes CASTRQGRNQPQHF.

This clone came up a few times. The V gene is TRBV29-1, the J gene TRBJ1-2, with D maybe TRBD1 (5 bases). The CDR3 extends over 11 amino acids. Germline-derived CDR1 and CDR2 are SQVTM and ANQGSEA. Between the trimmed V and J ends, which lost 3 bases and 8 bases, there was a span of 10 bases. The CDR3 nucleotides are TGCAGCGTTGAGGGGGTTCAGGGCTACACCTTC. It translates to CSVEGVQGYTF.

The chain combines TRBV7-9 with TRBJ2-5, with TRBD1 identical over 9 bases. Germline V gene data show CDR1 as SEHNR and CDR2 as FQNEAQ (reference sequence). The junction had 11 bases not matched to a gene; V was cut back by 8 bases and J by 4 bases. This CDR3 is 15 amino acids long. The CDR3 loop reads CASGFGQGRVETQYF. The DNA for the CDR3 is TGTGCCAGCGGTTTCGGACAGGGGAGGGTAGAGACCCAGTACTTC.

The rearrangement links TRBV11-1 to TRBJ2-3, with TRBD1 matching 8 bases. This CDR3 contains 13 residues. The V gene end was trimmed by 1 base and the J gene end by 6 bases; junction bases not matched to a gene: 0. Germline V gives CDR1 SGHAT, CDR2 FQDESV (reference sequence). CDR3 sequence (DNA): TGTGCCAGCAGCTTAGGACAGGGGGATACGCAGTATTTT. This encodes CASSLGQGDTQYF.

The table lists this clone with a few counts. The CDR3 region has the DNA TGTGCCTCGGGGGAGGGGGTAAGGGAGACCCAGTACTTC. Translated: CASGEGVRETQYF. The chain recombines TRBV19 with TRBJ2-5; TRBD2 is a possible D gene (7 bases). Germline CDR1 and CDR2: LNHDA and SQIVND (reference sequence). The CDR3 is 13 residues long. The germline V and J ends were trimmed by 11 bases and 5 bases, with 18 bases remaining between them.

J is TRBJ2-1 and V is TRBV7-6, with 8 bases aligning to TRBD2. Per the germline V gene, CDR1 is SGHVS and CDR2 is FNYEAQ. J was trimmed by 3 bases and V by 5 bases; bases with no gene match: 6. There are 15 residues in the CDR3. The CDR3 loop is CASSPGLAGYNEQFF. DNA of the CDR3: TGTGCCAGCAGCCCAGGGCTAGCGGGCTACAATGAGCAGTTCTTC.

The rearrangement joins TRBV11-3 to TRBJ2-3; D is undetermined. CDR1 and CDR2 (germline): SGHNT, YENEEA. Trimming removed 0 bases at V and 4 bases at J, with 8 bases between. The CDR3 length is 14 residues. CDR3 nucleotide sequence: TGTGCCAGCAGCTTAGATATTCGGGCAGATACGCAGTATTTT. Encoded protein: CASSLDIRADTQYF. The full variable domain, in which reference TRBV11-3 and TRBJ2-3 provide the parts outside the CDR3, is EAGVVQSPRYKIIEKKQPVAFWCNPISGHNTLYWYLQNLGQGPELLIRYENEEAVDDSQLPKDRFSAERLKGVDSTLKIQPAELGDSAVYLCASSLDIRADTQYFGPGTRLTVL.

The DNA for the CDR3 is TGTGCCAGCAGTTTACCGGACTTTCGTAACTATGGCTACACCTTC. Its translation is CASSLPDFRNYGYTF. The chain has TRBV28 and TRBJ1-2; D is undetermined. CDR1 and CDR2 from the germline V gene are MDHEN and SYDVKM. The CDR3 runs 15 residues. V was shortened by 2 bases and J by 1 base, with 11 bases between the two germline ends.

This sequence joins TRBV7-3 and TRBJ2-7, with a possible D match to TRBD2 (7 bases). The CDR3 extends over 13 amino acids. The V end lost 0 bases, the J end lost 12 bases, and 15 bases lay between the germline ends. CDR1 and CDR2 (germline): SGHTA, FQGTGA. CDR3 loop: CASSLTSGEGLYF. As DNA, the CDR3 is TGTGCCAGCAGCTTAACGTCAGGGGAGGGGCTGTACTTC.